This T cell receptor (beta chain) was sequenced in a study of long-term antiretroviral therapy in people with HIV. Study background: The earliest samples predate the 2015 immediate-ART recommendation by about a decade.

Version v3.0 of the immunoSEQ assay ran at survey level. The data were produced by immunoSEQ multiplex PCR, yet TCRdb's version contains in-frame clones alone and is incomplete. The repertoire consists of 11,000 to 15,000 clones, with approximately 85% occurring once and the leading ten covering 11%. This clone showed up just a few times. Its antigen remains unidentified. Notes on the study in general: The range of CDR3 lengths in HIV repertoires proved narrower than that found in controls. Blood, drawn from about 2004 to 2017, may reflect older ART regimens. Patients on ART gained diversity, which nonetheless stayed below transplant donor controls.

Per germline, CDR1 MDHEN and CDR2 SYDVKM. This CDR3 contains 16 residues. Trimming pared 6 bases from V and 1 base from J, leaving 18 bases between. The TCR comes from a man in his forties with HIV. The chain combines TRBV28 with TRBJ1-1; D is ambiguous. The starting material was unsorted PBMCs, obtained 6.2 years after starting antiretroviral therapy. The CDR3 is CASSIFWTETNTEAFF. In DNA form, the CDR3 reads TGTGCCAGCAGCATCTTTTGGACCGAAACGAACACTGAAGCTTTCTTT.